The clone carrying this TCR beta chain came up many times. As yet, its antigen is unknown. The iRepertoire nested amplicon-rescue multiplex PCR amplified TCR alpha and beta CDR3s from RNA. For one-step reverse transcription and amplification, roughly 95-400 ng of tissue mRNA or PBMC total RNA was used. Each CDR3 protein gets one entry after TCRdb re-called the multiplex PCR reads with MiXCR. The data hold approximately 90,000 distinct CDR3 sequences, with under 30% observed a single time. These data belong to a study of glioma-infiltrating T cells. Study observations and caveats: Tissue and blood shared very few CDR3 sequences. Above-expected tissue-blood divergence occurred in all gliomas, most in low-grade ones.

The CDR3 spans 15 residues. J was trimmed by 4 bases and V by 0 bases; bases with no gene match: 5. The germline V gene has CDR1 KGHSH and CDR2 LQKENI. Sequences were obtained from glioma tissue, nonneoplastic brain tissue, or PBMCs (not recorded which). This receptor was identified in a human donor with low-grade glioma or glioblastoma, undergoing nonglioma brain surgery, or in good health (not recorded which). This chain links TRBV18 with TRBJ2-7; TRBD2 agrees at 8 bases. CDR3 bases: TGTGCCAGCTCACCACCGATCGCGGGAGGTTACGAGCAGTACTTC. It is translated as CASSPPIAGGYEQYF.